The sequence of this T cell receptor (beta chain) was determined in a study of cytomegalovirus exposure and HLA in healthy donors. Points from the study as a whole: Reports showed the classifier diagnosing cytomegalovirus status with high specificity and sensitivity. Most sequenced TCRs were rare (though some public TCRs occurred in many donors).

Germline V CDR1 and CDR2: SGHTA, FQGNSA. This CDR3 is built from 16 residues. J gave up 4 bases and V 1 base, and 5 bases lay outside the gene matches. The data were produced by immunoSEQ multiplex PCR, yet TCRdb's version contains in-frame clones alone and is incomplete. The top ten hold under 0.4% of the sample, which has 250,000 or so clones, nearly 90% seen once. Concerning this clone: The antigen is unknown.

The sample consisted of PBMCs. This chain connects TRBV7-2 to TRBJ1-5; TRBD1 agrees at 9 bases. The clonotype originates from a woman aged 18-29 years in good health and CMV-seronegative. The CDR3 sequence is CASSLGTGVRNQPQHF. The CDR3 nucleotides read TGTGCCAGCAGCTTAGGGACAGGGGTCCGGAATCAGCCCCAGCATTTT.